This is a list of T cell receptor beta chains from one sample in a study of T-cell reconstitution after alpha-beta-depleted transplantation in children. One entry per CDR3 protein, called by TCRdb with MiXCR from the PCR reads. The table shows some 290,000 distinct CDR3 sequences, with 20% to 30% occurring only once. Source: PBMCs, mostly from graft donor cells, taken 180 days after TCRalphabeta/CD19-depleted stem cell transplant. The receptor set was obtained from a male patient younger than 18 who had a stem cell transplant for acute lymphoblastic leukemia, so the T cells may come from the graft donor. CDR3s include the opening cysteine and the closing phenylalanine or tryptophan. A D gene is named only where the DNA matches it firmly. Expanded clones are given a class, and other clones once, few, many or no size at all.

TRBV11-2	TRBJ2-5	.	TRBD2	CASSSPAGAGQETQYF	TGTGCCAGCAGTTCCCCAGCGGGAGCGGGCCAAGAGACCCAGTACTTC
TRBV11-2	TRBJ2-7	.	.	CASSLGRSSSYEQYF	TGTGCCAGCAGCTTAGGGCGGTCATCGTCCTACGAGCAGTACTTC
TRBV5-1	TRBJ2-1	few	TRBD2	CASRLADYNEQFF	TGCGCCAGCAGACTAGCGGACTACAATGAGCAGTTCTTC
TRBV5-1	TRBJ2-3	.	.	CASSFPSGLMVTDTQYF	TGCGCCAGCAGCTTTCCTTCGGGACTGATGGTCACAGATACGCAGTATTTT
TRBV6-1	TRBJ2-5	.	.	CASSELAGTFQETQYF	TGTGCCAGCAGTGAGCTTGCGGGAACCTTCCAAGAGACCCAGTACTTC
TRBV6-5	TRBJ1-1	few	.	CASSYHVNTEAFF	TGTGCCAGCAGTTACCACGTGAACACTGAAGCTTTCTTT
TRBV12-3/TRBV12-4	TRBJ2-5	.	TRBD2	CASRGSGRSPKTQYF	TGTGCCAGCAGGGGTAGCGGGAGGTCCCCCAAGACCCAGTACTTC
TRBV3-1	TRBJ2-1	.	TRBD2	CASSQDIIGGRTLSSYNEQFF	TGTGCCAGCAGCCAAGATATTATCGGCGGGAGGACCTTGAGCTCCTACAATGAGCAGTTCTTC
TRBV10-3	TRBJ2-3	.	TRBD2	CAISESKGTSGITDTQYF	TGTGCCATCAGTGAGTCGAAGGGGACTAGCGGGATCACAGATACGCAGTATTTT
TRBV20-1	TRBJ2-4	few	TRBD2	CSARPFGRESKNIQYF	TGCAGTGCTAGGCCCTTCGGGCGGGAGTCAAAAAACATTCAGTACTTC
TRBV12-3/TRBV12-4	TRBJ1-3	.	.	CASSFFVKRSTIYF	TGTGCCAGCAGTTTTTTTGTGAAGCGGAGCACCATATATTTT
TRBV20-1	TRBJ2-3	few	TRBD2	CSARDRRGGSWGTDTQYF	TGCAGTGCTAGAGATCGGAGGGGCGGGAGTTGGGGCACAGATACGCAGTATTTT
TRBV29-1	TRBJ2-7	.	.	CSVVHFSSYEQYF	TGCAGCGTTGTACACTTCAGCTCCTACGAGCAGTACTTC
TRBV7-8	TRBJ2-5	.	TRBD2	CASSLGGSGAQETQYF	TGTGCCAGCAGCTTAGGAGGTAGCGGGGCCCAAGAGACCCAGTACTTC
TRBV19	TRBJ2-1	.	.	CASSIGSSSYNEQFF	TGTGCCAGTAGTATAGGCAGCTCATCGTACAATGAGCAGTTCTTC
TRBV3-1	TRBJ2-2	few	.	CASSQIQGFDGGELFF	TGTGCCAGCAGCCAGATTCAAGGTTTTGATGGCGGGGAGCTGTTTTTT